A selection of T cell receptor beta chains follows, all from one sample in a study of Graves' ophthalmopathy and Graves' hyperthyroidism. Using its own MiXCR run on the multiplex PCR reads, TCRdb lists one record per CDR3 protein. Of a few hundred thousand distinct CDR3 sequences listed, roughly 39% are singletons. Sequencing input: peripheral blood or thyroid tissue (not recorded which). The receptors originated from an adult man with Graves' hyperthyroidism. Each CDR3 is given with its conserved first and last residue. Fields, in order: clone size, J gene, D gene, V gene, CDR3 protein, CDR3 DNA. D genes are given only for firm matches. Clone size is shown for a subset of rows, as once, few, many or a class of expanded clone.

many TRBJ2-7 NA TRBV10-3 CASYEAGTYEQYF TGTGCCTCTTACGAAGCGGGTACCTACGAGCAGTACTTC
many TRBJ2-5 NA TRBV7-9 CASQMREETQYF TGTGCCAGCCAGATGCGGGAAGAGACCCAGTACTTC
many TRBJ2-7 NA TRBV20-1 CSARMLGVAYEQYF TGCAGTGCTAGAATGTTGGGGGTAGCCTACGAGCAGTACTTC
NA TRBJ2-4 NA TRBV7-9 CASSVSVAKNIQYF TGTGCCAGCAGTGTCAGTGTAGCCAAAAACATTCAGTACTTC
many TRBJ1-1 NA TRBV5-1 CASSLRVWDTEAFF TGCGCCAGCAGCCTCAGGGTGTGGGACACTGAAGCTTTCTTT
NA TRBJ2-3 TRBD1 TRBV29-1 CSVCPSGTGRSTDTQYF TGCAGCGTTTGCCCTTCCGGGACAGGGCGAAGCACAGATACGCAGTATTTT
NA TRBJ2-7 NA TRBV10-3 CAIRGGSGPTGEQYF TGTGCCATCCGAGGGGGGTCAGGACCTACGGGCGAGCAGTACTTC
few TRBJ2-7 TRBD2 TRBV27 CASSLKISGDEQYF TGTGCCAGCAGTTTAAAGATTAGCGGGGACGAGCAGTACTTC
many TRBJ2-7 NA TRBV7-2 CASSLVGGTHEQYF TGTGCCAGCAGCTTAGTAGGCGGGACCCACGAGCAGTACTTC
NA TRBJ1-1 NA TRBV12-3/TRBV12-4 CASSPGRDEAFF TGTGCCAGCTCACCAGGACGGGATGAAGCTTTCTTT
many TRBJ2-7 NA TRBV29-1 CSVEVISSYEQYF TGCAGCGTTGAGGTCATAAGCTCCTACGAGCAGTACTTC
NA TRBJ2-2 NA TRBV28 CASSFYTLGAGELFF TGTGCCAGCAGTTTTTACACTCTCGGCGCCGGGGAGCTGTTTTTT
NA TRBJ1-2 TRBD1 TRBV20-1 CSTPQGRTYGYTF TGCAGTACCCCACAGGGGAGGACGTATGGCTACACCTTC
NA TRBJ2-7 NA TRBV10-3 CAISEFNEAEQYF TGTGCCATCAGTGAGTTCAACGAGGCGGAGCAGTACTTC
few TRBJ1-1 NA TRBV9 CASSVGLGAVNTEAFF TGTGCCAGCAGCGTCGGCTTGGGGGCTGTGAACACTGAAGCTTTCTTT
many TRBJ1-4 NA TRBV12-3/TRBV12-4 CASSLETGGDWEKLFF TGTGCCAGCAGTTTAGAGACCGGGGGCGACTGGGAAAAACTGTTTTTT
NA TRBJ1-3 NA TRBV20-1 CSAAGDSENTIYF TGCAGTGCCGCAGGCGATTCTGAAAACACCATATATTTT
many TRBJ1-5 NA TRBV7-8 CASSLGRNSNQPQHF TGTGCCAGCAGCTTAGGGCGGAATAGCAATCAGCCCCAGCATTTT
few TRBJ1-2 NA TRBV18 CASLGRNYGYTF TGTGCCAGCTTAGGGCGGAACTATGGCTACACCTTC
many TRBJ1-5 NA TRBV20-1 CSAIRAADSNQPQHF TGCAGTGCCATAAGGGCAGCAGATAGCAATCAGCCCCAGCATTTT
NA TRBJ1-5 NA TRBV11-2 CASSLEGLSLETQHF TGTGCCAGCAGCTTGGAGGGACTTTCACTGGAGACCCAGCATTTT
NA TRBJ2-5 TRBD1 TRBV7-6 CASSLGVGTVQETQYF TGTGCCAGCAGCTTAGGCGTCGGGACAGTTCAAGAGACCCAGTACTTC
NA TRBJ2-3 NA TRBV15 CATSRGGISLDTQYF TGTGCCACCAGCAGAGGGGGTATTAGCTTAGATACGCAGTATTTT
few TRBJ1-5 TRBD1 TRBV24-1 CATSDEGQGNQPQHF TGTGCCACCAGTGATGAGGGACAGGGTAATCAGCCCCAGCATTTT
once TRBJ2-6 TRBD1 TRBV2 CASRGQGSGANVLTF TGTGCCAGCAGAGGACAGGGTTCTGGGGCCAACGTCCTGACTTTC
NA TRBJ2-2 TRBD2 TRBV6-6 CASRIAGGPAGELFF TGTGCCAGCAGGATAGCGGGAGGGCCGGCCGGGGAGCTGTTTTTT
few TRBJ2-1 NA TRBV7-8 CASSLAAHNEQFF TGTGCCAGCAGCTTGGCTGCCCACAATGAGCAGTTCTTC
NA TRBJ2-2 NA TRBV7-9 CASSERPEGGYTGELFF TGTGCCAGCAGCGAACGACCTGAGGGGGGCTACACCGGGGAGCTGTTTTTT
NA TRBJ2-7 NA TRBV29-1 CSVDGSPYEQYF TGCAGCGTAGACGGGAGTCCCTACGAGCAGTACTTC